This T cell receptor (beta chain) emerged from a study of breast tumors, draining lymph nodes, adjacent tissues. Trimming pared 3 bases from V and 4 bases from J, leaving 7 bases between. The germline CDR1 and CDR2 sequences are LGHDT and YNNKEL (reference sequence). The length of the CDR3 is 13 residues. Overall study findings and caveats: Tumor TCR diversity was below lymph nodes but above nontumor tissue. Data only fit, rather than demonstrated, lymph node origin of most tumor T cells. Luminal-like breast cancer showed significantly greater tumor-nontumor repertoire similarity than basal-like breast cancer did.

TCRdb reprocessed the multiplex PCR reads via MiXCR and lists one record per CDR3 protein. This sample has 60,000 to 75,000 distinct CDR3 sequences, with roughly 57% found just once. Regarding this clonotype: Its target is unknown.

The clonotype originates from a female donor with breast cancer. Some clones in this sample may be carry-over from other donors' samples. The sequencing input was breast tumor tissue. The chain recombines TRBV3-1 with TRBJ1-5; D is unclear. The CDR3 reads CASSQDGNQPQHF. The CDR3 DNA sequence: TGTGCCAGCAGCCAGGACGGGAATCAGCCCCAGCATTTT.